This TCR beta chain is from a study of shared clonotypes between healthy human individuals. Some clones are missing from TCRdb's copy, which holds only in-frame ones; the method was immunoSEQ multiplex PCR. The sample consists of some 2,000,000 clones, roughly 94% of them appearing once. Points on this clone: This clone may be a read error of a much larger clone one base away.

The CDR3 contains 13 residues. The clonotype was recovered from a man aged 18 to 29 in good health. The chain employs TRBV21-1 and TRBJ1-5. TRBV21-1 is noted as a pseudogene. Sample: naive CD4+ T cells sorted from blood. Indicated subset: CD45RA+ positively selected. The DNA for the CDR3 is TGTGCCAGCAGCAAACGGGGCAATCAGCCCCAGCATTTT. Its protein is CASSKRGNQPQHF.